The present entry profiles one TCR beta chain with its context. Antigen specificity is unknown. Without the conserved terminal phenylalanine or tryptophan, this CDR3 likely stems from a read error. It is unclear where the CDR3 begins or ends on the DNA, so no DNA is shown, and the CDR3 is as TCRdb lists it. The CDR3 is 10 residues long, counting both termini. The germline CDR1 and CDR2 sequences are MDHEN and SYDVKM. The record originates from a study of cytomegalovirus exposure and HLA in healthy donors. General study points: TCR beta sequences reportedly predicted most subjects' HLA-A and HLA-B alleles accurately. The likely explanation for a cluster of highly shared sequence variants was sequencing artifact. Reportedly, a later analysis found an Asian-associated ancestry cluster had fewer N-insertions than the roughly 630-donor mean.

PCR used 60 Vbeta primers and 13 Jbeta primers. Profiling relied on immunoSEQ multiplex PCR, and the TCRdb table lists in-frame clones only, not all of them. The data show fewer than 200,000 clones, roughly 76% seen once. Material for sequencing was PBMCs. This TCR was sampled from a human donor in good health. The chain employs TRBV28 and TRBJ1-2; the D call TRBD1 from the table was never checked on the DNA. Here the CDR3 reads CASSGQGDPL.